The subject of this entry is one T cell receptor (beta chain). What it binds is not known. These data originate in a study of shared clonotypes between healthy human individuals. Donation came from healthy HIV-negative adults that had no recent acute infections or vaccinations. Every donor was a Caucasian adult from Nashville, Tennessee. Over several immunoSEQ plates, each subset's genomic DNA was distributed in even portions. The repertoire was sequenced with immunoSEQ multiplex PCR; TCRdb's copy has only in-frame clones and lacks some. The table includes some 490,000 clones, roughly 80% detected once. Trimming at V came to 4 bases and at J to 15 bases, leaving 10 bases not matched to a gene. Looked up from germline, CDR1 is SGHRS and CDR2 is YFSETQ. This CDR3 has 14 amino acids. The study's findings and limits: Sampling covered blood only; tissue repertoires likely differ.

The sequenced sample was PBMCs. The chain joins TRBV5-1 to TRBJ2-1, with 13 bases that match TRBD2. This receptor was obtained from a woman aged 35 to 49 in good health. Some clones in this sample may be carry-over from other donors' samples. CDR3 nucleotide sequence: TGCGCCAGCAGCCCCGGACTAGCGGGAGAGGGGGGGTTCTTC. It is translated as CASSPGLAGEGGFF.